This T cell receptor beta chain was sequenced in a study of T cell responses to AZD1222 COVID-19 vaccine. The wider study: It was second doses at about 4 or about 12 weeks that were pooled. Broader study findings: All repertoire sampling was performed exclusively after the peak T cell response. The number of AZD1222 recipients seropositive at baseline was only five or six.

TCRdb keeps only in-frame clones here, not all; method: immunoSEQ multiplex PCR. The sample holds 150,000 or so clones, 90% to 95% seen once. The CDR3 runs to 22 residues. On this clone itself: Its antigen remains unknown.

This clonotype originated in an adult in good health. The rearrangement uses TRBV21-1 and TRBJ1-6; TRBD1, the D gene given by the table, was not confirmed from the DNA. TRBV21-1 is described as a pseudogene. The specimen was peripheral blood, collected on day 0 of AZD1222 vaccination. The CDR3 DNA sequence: TGTGCCAGCAGCAAAAATAAATCGGCTGAACAGGGGCAAGTCTTTGGTAATTCACCCCTCCACTTT. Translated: CASSKNKSAEQGQVFGNSPLHF.